The 5 T cell receptor beta chains in this list originate from one sample, sequenced in a study of Ad26.COV2.S vaccination and SARS-CoV-2 variants. Treatment indicated: about 20 received Ad26.COV2.S at low or high dose, single or two shots; 5 received placebo; per-sample allocation not given. Samples were taken on day 63 after the first vaccine or placebo injection. Sequencing used immunoSEQ multiplex PCR; TCRdb keeps in-frame clones, though not all of them. Here the sample spans 380,000 or so clones, about 87% being singletons. Source: peripheral blood, taken in a trial of Ad26.COV2.S vaccine versus placebo. Receptors were obtained from a person between 18 and 60 years old who received the Ad26.COV2.S COVID-19 vaccine or a placebo.

V usage is TRBV5-4 and J usage is TRBJ1-4, with 9 bases matching TRBD1. Unmatched junction bases numbered 7, after V lost 4 bases and J lost 6 bases. Germline assignment: CDR1 SGHNT and CDR2 YYREEE (reference sequence). CDR3 length equals 15 residues. DNA for the CDR3: TGTGCCAGCAGCACCCGGGACAGGGATTATGAAAAACTGTTTTTT. This translates into CASSTRDRDYEKLFF.

This clone was seen a single time. The CDR3 nucleotides are TGTGCCAGCCGGATACAACTCGCAACTAATGAAAAACTGTTTTTT. It translates to CASRIQLATNEKLFF. The chain combines TRBV6-5 with TRBJ1-4; D gene ambiguous. Germline loops: CDR1 MNHEY, CDR2 SVGAGI. V lost 8 bases and J 0 bases, leaving 13 bases between the germline ends. The CDR3 has 15 amino acids.

This sequence joins TRBV18 and TRBJ1-2, with D maybe TRBD1 (6 bases). Trimming took 6 bases from V and 0 from J, leaving 14 bases between them. The CDR3 is made up of 15 amino acids. Germline-derived CDR1 and CDR2 are KGHSH and LQKENI. Here the CDR3 DNA reads TGTGCCAGCTCCCCAACCAGGGGCTCTAACTATGGCTACACCTTC. It codes for CASSPTRGSNYGYTF.

The V call is TRBV6-6, the J call TRBJ1-2; D is ambiguous. Trimming pared 5 bases from V and 0 bases from J, leaving 16 bases between. The germline V gene encodes CDR1 MNHNY and CDR2 SVGAGI (reference sequence). This CDR3 has 16 amino acids. CDR3 amino acids: CASSPDSGGANYGYTF. CDR3 bases: TGTGCCAGCAGTCCTGACTCGGGAGGAGCTAACTATGGCTACACCTTC.

The rearrangement joins TRBV19 to TRBJ2-1; possibly TRBD2 for D (6 bases). CDR1 LNHDA and CDR2 SQIVND come from the germline V gene (reference sequence). This CDR3 is 12 amino acids long. Trimming pared 7 bases from V and 14 bases from J, leaving 18 bases between. The CDR3 loop reads CASTSRRDFKFF. As DNA, the CDR3 is TGTGCCAGTACCTCACGCCGGGACTTCAAGTTCTTC.